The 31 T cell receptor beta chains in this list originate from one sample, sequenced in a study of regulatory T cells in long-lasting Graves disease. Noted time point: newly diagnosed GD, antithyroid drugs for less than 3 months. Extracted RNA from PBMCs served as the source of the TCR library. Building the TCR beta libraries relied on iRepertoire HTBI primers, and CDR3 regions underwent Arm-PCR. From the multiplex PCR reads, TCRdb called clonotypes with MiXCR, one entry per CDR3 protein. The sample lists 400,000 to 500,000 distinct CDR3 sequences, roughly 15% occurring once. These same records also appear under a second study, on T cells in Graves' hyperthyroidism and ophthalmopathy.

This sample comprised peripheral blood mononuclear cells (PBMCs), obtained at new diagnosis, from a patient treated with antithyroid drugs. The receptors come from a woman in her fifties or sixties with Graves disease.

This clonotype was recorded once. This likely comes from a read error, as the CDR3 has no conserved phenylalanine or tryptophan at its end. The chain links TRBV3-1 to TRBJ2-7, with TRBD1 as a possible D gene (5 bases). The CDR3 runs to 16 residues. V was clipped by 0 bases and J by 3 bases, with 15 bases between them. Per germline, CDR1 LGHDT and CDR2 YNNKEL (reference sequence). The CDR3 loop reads CASSQDGQGLFYEQYC. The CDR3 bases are TGTGCCAGCAGCCAAGATGGGCAGGGATTGTTCTACGAGCAGTACTGC.

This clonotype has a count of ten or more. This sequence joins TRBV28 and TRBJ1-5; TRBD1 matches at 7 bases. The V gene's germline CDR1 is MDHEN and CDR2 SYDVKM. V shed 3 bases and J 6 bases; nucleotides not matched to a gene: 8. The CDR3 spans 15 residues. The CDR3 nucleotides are TGTGCCAGCAGTTTGGTGAGGGGGCGCGTTCAGCCCCAGCATTTT. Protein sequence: CASSLVRGRVQPQHF.

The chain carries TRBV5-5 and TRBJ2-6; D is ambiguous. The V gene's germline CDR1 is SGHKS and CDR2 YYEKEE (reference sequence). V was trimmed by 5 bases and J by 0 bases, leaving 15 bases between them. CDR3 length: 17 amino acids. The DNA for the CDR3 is TGTGCCAGCAGGCCCGGTAGGGTAGGCTCTGGGGCCAACGTCCTGACTTTC. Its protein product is CASRPGRVGSGANVLTF.

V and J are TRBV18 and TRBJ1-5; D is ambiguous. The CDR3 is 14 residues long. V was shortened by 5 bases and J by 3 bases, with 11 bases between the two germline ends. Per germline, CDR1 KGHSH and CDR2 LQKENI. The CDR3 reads CASSGEVNNQPQHF. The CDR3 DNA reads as TGTGCCAGCTCAGGGGAGGTAAACAATCAGCCCCAGCATTTT.

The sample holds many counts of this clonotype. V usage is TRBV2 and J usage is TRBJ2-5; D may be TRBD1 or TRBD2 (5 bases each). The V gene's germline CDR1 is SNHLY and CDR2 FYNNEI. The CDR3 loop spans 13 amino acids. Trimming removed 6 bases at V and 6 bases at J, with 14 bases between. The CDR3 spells CASSEGPYQTQYF. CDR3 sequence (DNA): TGTGCCAGCAGCGAGGGACCCTACCAGACCCAGTACTTC.

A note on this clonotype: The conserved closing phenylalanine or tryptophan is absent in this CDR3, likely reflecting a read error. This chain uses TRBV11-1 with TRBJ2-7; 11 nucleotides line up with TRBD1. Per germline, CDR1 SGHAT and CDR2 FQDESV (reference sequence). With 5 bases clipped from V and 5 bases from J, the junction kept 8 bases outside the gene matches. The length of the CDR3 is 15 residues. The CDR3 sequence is CASSPRDRGTHEQYC. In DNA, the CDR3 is TGTGCCAGCAGCCCTCGGGACAGGGGGACCCACGAGCAGTACTGC.

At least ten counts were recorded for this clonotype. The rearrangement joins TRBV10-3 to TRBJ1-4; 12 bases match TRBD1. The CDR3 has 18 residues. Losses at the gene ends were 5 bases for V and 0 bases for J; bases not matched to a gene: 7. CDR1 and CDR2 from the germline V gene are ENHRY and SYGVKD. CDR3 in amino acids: CAISPGQGALATNEKLFF. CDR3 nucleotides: TGTGCCATCAGTCCGGGACAGGGGGCACTCGCAACTAATGAAAAACTGTTTTTT.

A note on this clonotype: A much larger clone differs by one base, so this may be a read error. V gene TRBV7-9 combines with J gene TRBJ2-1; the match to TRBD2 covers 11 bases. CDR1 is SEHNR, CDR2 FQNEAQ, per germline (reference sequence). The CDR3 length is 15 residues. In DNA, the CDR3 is TGTGCCAGCAGCGTCGGACTAGCGGGCGATAATGAGCAGTTATTC. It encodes CASSVGLAGDNEQLF.

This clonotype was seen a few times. CDR3 residues: CASSYSGTDTEAFF. CDR3 DNA: TGTGCCAGCAGTTACTCCGGGACAGACACTGAAGCTTTCTTT. The V call is TRBV6-2 or TRBV6-3, the J call TRBJ1-1, with 7 bases lining up with TRBD1. The trim removed 0 bases at V and 3 bases at J, leaving 1 base unmatched. The CDR3 has 14 residues. Germline V gene sequence: CDR1 MNHEY, CDR2 SVGEGT.

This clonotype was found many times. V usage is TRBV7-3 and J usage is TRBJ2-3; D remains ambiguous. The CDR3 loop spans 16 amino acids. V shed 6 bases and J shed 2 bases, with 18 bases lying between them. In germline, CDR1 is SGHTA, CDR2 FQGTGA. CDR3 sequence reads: CASRATTSVDTDTQYF. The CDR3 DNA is TGTGCCAGCAGGGCTACTACAAGCGTGGACACAGATACGCAGTATTTT.

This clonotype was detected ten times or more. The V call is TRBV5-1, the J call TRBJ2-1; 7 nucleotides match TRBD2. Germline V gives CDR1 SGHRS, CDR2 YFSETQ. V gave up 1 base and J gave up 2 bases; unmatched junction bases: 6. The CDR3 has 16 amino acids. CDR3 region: CASSLLGGGPYNEQFF. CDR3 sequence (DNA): TGCGCCAGCAGCTTGTTGGGGGGGGGACCCTACAATGAGCAGTTCTTC.

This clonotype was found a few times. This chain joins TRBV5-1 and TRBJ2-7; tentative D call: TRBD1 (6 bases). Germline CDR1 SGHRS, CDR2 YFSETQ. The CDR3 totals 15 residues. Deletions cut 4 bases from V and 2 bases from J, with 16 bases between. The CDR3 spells CASSPQGLLTYEQYF. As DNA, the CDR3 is TGCGCCAGCAGCCCCCAGGGGCTTCTGACCTACGAGCAGTACTTC. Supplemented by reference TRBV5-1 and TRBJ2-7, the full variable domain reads KAGVTQTPRYLIKTRGQQVTLSCSPISGHRSVSWYQQTPGQGLQFLFEYFSETQRNKGNFPGRFSGRQFSNSRSEMNVSTLELGDSALYLCASSPQGLLTYEQYFGPGTRLTVT.

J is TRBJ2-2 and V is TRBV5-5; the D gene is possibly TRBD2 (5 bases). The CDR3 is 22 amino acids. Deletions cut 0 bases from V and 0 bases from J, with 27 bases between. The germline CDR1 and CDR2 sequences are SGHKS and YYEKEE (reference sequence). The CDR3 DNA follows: TGTGCCAGCAGCTTGGGCCTCCGACCCCTTCAAAGAAGAGGGCCGAACACCGGGGAGCTGTTTTTT. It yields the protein CASSLGLRPLQRRGPNTGELFF.

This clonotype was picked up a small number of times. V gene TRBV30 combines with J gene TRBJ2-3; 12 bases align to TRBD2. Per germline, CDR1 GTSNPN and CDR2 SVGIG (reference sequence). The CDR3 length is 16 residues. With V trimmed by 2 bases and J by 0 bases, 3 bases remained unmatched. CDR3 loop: CAWSLGTSGSTDTQYF. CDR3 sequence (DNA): TGTGCCTGGAGTCTAGGGACTAGCGGGAGCACAGATACGCAGTATTTT.

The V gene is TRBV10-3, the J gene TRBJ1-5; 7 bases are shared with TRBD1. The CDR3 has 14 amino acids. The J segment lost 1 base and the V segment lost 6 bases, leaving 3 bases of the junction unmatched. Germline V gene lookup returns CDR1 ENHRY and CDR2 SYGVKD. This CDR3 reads CAISPGQSNQPQHF. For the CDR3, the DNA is TGTGCCATCAGCCCGGGACAGAGCAATCAGCCCCAGCATTTT.

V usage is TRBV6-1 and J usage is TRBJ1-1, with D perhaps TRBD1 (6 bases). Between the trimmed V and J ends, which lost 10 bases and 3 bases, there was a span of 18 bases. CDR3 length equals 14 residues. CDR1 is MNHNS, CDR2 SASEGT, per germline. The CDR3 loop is CATSRRGVDTEAFF. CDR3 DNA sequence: TGTGCCACTTCTCGGAGGGGGGTGGACACTGAAGCTTTCTTT.

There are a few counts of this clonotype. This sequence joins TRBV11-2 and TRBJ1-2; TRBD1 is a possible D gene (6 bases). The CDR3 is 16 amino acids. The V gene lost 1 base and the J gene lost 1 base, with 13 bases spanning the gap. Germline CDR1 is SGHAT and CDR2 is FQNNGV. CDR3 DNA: TGTGCCAGCAGCTTAGTTGGTACAGGGCTTAACTATGGCTACACCTTC. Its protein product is CASSLVGTGLNYGYTF.

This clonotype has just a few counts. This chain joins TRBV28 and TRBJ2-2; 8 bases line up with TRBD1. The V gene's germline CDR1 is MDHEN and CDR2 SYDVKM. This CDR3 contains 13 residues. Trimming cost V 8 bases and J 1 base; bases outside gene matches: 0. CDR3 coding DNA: TGTGCCAGCGACAGGGGGAACACCGGGGAGCTGTTTTTT. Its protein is CASDRGNTGELFF.

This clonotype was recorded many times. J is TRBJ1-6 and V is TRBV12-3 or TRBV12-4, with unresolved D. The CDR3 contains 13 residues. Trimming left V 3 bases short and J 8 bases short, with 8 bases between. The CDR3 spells CASSLREDSPLHF. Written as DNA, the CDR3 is TGTGCCAGCAGTTTGAGGGAGGATTCACCCCTCCACTTT.

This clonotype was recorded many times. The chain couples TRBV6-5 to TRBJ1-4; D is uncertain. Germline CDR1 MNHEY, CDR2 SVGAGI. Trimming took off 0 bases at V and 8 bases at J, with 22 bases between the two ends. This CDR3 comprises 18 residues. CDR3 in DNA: TGTGCCAGCAGTTACTCCACGACCTGGAGAGGGAAGGGCGAAAAACTGTTTTTT. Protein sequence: CASSYSTTWRGKGEKLFF.

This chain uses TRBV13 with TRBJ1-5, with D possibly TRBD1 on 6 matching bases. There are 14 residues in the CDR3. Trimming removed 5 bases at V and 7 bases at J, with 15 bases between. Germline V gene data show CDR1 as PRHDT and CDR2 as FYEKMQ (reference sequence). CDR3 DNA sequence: TGTGCCAGCAGCGTGCGAGGGGGGGCGCAGCCCCAGCATTTT. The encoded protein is CASSVRGGAQPQHF. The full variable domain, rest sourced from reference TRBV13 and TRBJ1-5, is AAGVIQSPRHLIKEKRETATLKCYPIPRHDTVYWYQQGPGQDPQFLISFYEKMQSDKGSIPDRFSAQQFSDYHSELNMSSLELGDSALYFCASSVRGGAQPQHFGDGTRLSIL.

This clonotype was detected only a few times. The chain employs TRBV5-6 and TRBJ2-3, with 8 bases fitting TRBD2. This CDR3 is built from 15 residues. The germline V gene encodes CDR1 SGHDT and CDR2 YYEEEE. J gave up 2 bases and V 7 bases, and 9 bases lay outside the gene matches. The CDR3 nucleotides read TGTGCCAGCTGCCAGGTGCGGGAGGTCACAGATACGCAGTATTTT. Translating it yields CASCQVREVTDTQYF.

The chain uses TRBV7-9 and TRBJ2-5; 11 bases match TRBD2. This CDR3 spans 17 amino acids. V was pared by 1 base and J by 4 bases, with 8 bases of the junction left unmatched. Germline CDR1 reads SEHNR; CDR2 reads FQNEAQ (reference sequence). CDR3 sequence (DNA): TGTGCCAGCAGCTTAGGAGCTAGCGGGGGGACCCGAGAGACCCAGTACTTC. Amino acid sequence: CASSLGASGGTRETQYF.

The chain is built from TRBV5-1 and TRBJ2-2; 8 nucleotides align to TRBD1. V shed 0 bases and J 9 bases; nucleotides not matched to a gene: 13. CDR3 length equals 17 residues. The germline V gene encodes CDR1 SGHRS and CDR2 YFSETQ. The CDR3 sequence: CASSLVAGQGASWELFF. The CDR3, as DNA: TGCGCCAGCAGCTTGGTGGCTGGACAGGGTGCATCGTGGGAGCTGTTTTTT.

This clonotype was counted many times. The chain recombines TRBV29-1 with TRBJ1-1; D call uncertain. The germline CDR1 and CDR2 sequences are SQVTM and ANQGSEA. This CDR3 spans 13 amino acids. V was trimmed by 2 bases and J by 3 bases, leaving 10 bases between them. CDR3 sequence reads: CSVEKRVDTEAFF. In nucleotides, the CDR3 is TGCAGCGTTGAAAAAAGAGTGGACACTGAAGCTTTCTTT.

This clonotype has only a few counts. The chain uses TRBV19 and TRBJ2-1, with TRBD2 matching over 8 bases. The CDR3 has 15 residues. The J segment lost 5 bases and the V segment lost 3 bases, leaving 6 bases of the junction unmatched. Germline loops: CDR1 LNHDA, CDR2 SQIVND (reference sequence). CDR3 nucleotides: TGTGCCAGTAGTATCGGGCTAGCGGGCAACAATGAGCAGTTCTTC. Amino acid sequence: CASSIGLAGNNEQFF.

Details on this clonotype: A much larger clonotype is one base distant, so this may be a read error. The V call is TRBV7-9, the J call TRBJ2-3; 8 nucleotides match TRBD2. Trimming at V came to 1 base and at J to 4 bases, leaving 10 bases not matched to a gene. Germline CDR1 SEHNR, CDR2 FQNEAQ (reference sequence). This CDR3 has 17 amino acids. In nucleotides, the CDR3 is TGTGCCAGCAGCTTAGTCGAAATAGCGGGATATTCAGATACGCAGTATTTT. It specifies CASSLVEIAGYSDTQYF.

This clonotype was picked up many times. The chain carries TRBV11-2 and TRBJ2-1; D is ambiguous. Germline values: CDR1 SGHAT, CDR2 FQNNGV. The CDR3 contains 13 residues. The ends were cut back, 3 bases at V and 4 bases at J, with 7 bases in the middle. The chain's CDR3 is CASSFDSYNEQFF. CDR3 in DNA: TGTGCCAGCAGCTTCGACTCTTACAATGAGCAGTTCTTC.

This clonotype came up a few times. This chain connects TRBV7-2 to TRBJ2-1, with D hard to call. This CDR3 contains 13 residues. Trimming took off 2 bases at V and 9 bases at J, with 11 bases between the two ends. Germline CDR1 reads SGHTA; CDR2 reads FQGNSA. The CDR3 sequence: CASSLRLLPEQFF. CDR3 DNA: TGTGCCAGCAGCTTAAGGTTACTGCCTGAGCAGTTCTTC.

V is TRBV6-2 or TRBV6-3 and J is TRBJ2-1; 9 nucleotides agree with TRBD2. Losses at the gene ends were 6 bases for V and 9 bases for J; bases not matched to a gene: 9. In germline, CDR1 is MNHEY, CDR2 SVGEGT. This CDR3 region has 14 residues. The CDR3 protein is CASRANSGSREQFF. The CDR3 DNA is TGTGCCAGCAGAGCTAATAGCGGGAGTCGTGAGCAGTTCTTC.

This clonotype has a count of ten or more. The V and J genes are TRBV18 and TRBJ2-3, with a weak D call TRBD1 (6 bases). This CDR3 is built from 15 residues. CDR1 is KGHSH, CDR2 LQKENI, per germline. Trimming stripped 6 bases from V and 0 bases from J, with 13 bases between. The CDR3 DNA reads TGTGCCAGCTCCCAGGGACAAGCTAGCACAGATACGCAGTATTTT. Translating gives CASSQGQASTDTQYF.